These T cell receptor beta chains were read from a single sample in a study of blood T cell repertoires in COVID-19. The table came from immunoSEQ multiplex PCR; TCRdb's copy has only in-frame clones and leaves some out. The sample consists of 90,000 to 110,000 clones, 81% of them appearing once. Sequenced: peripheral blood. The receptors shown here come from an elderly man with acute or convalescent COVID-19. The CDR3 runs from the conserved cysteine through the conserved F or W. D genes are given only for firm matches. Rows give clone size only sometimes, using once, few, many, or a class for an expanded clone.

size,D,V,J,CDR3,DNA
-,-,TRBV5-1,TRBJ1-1,CASSSPNSGTEAFF,TGCGCCAGCAGCTCCCCGAATTCAGGTACTGAAGCTTTCTTT
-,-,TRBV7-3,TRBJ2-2,CASSPPGGELFF,TGTGCCAGCAGCCCCCCAGGCGGGGAGCTGTTTTTT
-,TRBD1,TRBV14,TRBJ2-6,CASSDRGPVSGANVLTF,TGTGCCAGCAGCGACAGGGGGCCGGTCTCTGGGGCCAACGTCCTGACTTTC
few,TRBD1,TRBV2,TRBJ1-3,CASSSYGGQGTSGNTIYF,TGTGCCAGCAGTTCATATGGGGGACAGGGGACCTCTGGAAACACCATATATTTT
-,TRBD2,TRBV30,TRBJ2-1,CALTPGGMLNNEQFF,TGTGCCTTGACCCCGGGGGGAATGCTTAACAATGAGCAGTTCTTC
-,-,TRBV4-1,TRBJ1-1,CASSRHRNTEAFF,TGCGCCAGCAGCCGGCACCGGAACACTGAAGCTTTCTTT
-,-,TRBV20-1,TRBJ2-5,CRAGVRETQYF,TGCAGGGCAGGGGTCCGGGAGACCCAGTACTTC
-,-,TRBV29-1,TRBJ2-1,CSAPGQGGYNEQFF,TGCAGCGCCCCGGGTCAGGGTGGATACAATGAGCAGTTCTTC
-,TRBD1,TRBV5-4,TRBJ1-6,CASSVDRANSPLHF,TGTGCCAGCAGCGTGGACAGGGCAAATTCACCCCTCCACTTT
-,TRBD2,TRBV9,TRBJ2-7,CASSVDGGSGNYEQYF,TGTGCCAGCAGCGTAGACGGGGGTAGCGGGAACTACGAGCAGTACTTC
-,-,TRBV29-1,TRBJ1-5,CSVLITGNQPQHF,TGCAGCGTTCTCATTACAGGGAATCAGCCCCAGCATTTT
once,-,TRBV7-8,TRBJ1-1,CASSLTPLNTEAFF,TGTGCCAGCAGCTTAACTCCCCTGAACACTGAAGCTTTCTTT
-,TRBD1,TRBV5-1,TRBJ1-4,CASSLGGSGGEEKLFF,TGCGCCAGCAGCCTTGGAGGTTCAGGGGGCGAGGAAAAACTGTTTTTT
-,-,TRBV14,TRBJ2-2,CASSQALTVRELFF,TGTGCCAGCAGCCAAGCCCTAACTGTGAGGGAGCTGTTTTTT
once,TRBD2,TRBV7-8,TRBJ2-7,CASSFKIELASHSEQYF,TGTGCCAGCAGCTTCAAAATCGAACTAGCGAGTCACTCCGAGCAGTACTTC
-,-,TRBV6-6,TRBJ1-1,CASSYGESTEAFF,TGTGCCAGCAGTTACGGGGAGTCCACTGAAGCTTTCTTT
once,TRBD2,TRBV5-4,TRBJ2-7,CASSPDSGRAYEQYF,TGTGCCAGCAGCCCGGATAGCGGGAGGGCCTACGAGCAGTACTTC
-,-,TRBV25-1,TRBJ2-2,CASSVQGASTGELFF,TGTGCCAGCAGTGTACAGGGAGCGTCCACCGGGGAGCTGTTTTTT